The 7 T cell receptor beta chains below come from one sample, sequenced in a study of response to subunit inactivated influenza vaccine. Using its own MiXCR run on the RT-PCR reads, TCRdb lists one record per CDR3 protein. The sample includes 150,000 to 200,000 distinct CDR3 sequences, under 13% of them seen just once. The specimen comprised non-naive T cells sorted from PBMCs, sampled 35 to 45 days after vaccination. The source is a man aged 50 to 59 who received an inactivated influenza vaccine.

The rearrangement uses TRBV7-9 and TRBJ2-7, with a tentative D call TRBD2 (5 bases). Germline values: CDR1 SEHNR, CDR2 FQNEAQ (reference sequence). The CDR3 runs 13 residues. Trimming cost V 5 bases and J 0 bases, with 8 bases left between them. The CDR3 nucleotides read TGTGCCAGCAGCCCGCGGGCCTCCTACGAGCAGTACTTC. Translated, it gives CASSPRASYEQYF.

The genes are TRBV9 and TRBJ1-1; D is uncertain. The V gene's germline CDR1 is SGDLS and CDR2 YYNGEE. Trimming shortened V by 0 bases and J by 2 bases, and 8 bases separated the two germline ends. There are 14 residues in the CDR3. The CDR3 coding sequence is TGTGCCAGCAGCGTAGAACCCCTAAACACTGAAGCTTTCTTT. This encodes CASSVEPLNTEAFF.

On this clonotype: The conserved closing phenylalanine or tryptophan is absent in this CDR3, likely reflecting a read error. The chain links TRBV5-1 to TRBJ2-5; D not resolved. The CDR3 runs to 13 residues. V lost 2 bases to trimming and J lost 5 bases, with 10 bases between them. Looked up from germline, CDR1 is SGHRS and CDR2 is YFSETQ. The CDR3 DNA reads TGCGCCAGCAGCTTCGTGGGCAGTGAGACCCAGTACTCC. It specifies CASSFVGSETQYS.

The sample holds many counts of this clonotype. The chain links TRBV27 to TRBJ2-1; D is possibly TRBD2 (6 bases). The ends were cut back, 6 bases at V and 6 bases at J, with 12 bases in the middle. The CDR3 sequence is 13 residues long. Germline CDR1 is MNHEY and CDR2 is SMNVEV (reference sequence). DNA for the CDR3: TGTGCCAGCAGGGGGACTGTGGGCAATGAGCAGTTCTTC. Translating it yields CASRGTVGNEQFF.

The V gene is TRBV11-1, the J gene TRBJ2-6, with D possibly TRBD1 on 5 matching bases. The CDR3 extends over 18 amino acids. With 4 bases removed from V and 0 bases from J, the gap between germline ends came to 16 bases. Germline CDR1 and CDR2: SGHAT and FQDESV (reference sequence). CDR3 in amino acids: CASSSQGFKGSGANVLTF. CDR3 in DNA: TGTGCCAGCAGCTCCCAGGGATTCAAGGGCTCTGGGGCCAACGTCCTGACTTTC.

This clonotype has just a few counts. J is TRBJ2-7 and V is TRBV20-1; 10 bases are shared with TRBD2. Trimming at V came to 4 bases and at J to 2 bases, leaving 2 bases not matched to a gene. In germline, CDR1 is DFQATT, CDR2 SNEGSKA (reference sequence). This CDR3 has 13 amino acids. The CDR3 sequence is CSATGTSAYEQYF. The CDR3, as DNA: TGCAGTGCTACCGGGACTAGCGCCTACGAGCAGTACTTC.

The V and J genes are TRBV7-2 and TRBJ2-2, with D perhaps matching TRBD2 (6 bases). The V and J ends lost 1 base and 7 bases respectively, with 13 bases between them. The CDR3 is made up of 15 amino acids. Germline V CDR1 and CDR2: SGHTA, FQGNSA. CDR3 amino acids: CASSLVRGLGGELFF. The CDR3 DNA reads TGTGCCAGCAGCTTAGTACGGGGGTTGGGCGGGGAGCTGTTTTTT.